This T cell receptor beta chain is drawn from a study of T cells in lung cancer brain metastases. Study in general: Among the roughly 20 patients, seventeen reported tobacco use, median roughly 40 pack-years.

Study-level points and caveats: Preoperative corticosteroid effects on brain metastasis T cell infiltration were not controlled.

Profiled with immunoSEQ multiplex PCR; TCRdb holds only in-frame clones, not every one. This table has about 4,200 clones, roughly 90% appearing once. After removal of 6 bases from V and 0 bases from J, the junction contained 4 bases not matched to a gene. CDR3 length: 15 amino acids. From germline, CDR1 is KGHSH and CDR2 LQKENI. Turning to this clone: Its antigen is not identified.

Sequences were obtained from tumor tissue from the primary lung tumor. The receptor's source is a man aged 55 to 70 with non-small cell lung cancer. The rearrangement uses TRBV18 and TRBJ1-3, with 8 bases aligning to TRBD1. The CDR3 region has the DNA TGTGCCAGCTCGTTTGGACAGGGCTCTGGAAACACCATATATTTT. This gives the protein CASSFGQGSGNTIYF.